This is a list of T cell receptor beta chains from one sample in a study of OX40 agonist ivuxolimab in advanced cancers. Profiling relied on immunoSEQ multiplex PCR, and the TCRdb table lists in-frame clones only, not all of them. The table lists about 38,000 clones, around 92% of them singletons. Here the sequenced sample was CD4+ or CD8+ T cells sorted from blood, taken in a trial of the OX40 agonist ivuxolimab. The receptors shown here come from an adult with an advanced solid tumor such as melanoma, head and neck, liver or kidney cancer. Each CDR3 is given with its conserved first and last residue. The order of the fields is J gene, V gene, clone size, D gene, CDR3 protein, CDR3 DNA. A D gene is named only where the DNA matches it firmly. Expanded clones are given a class, and other clones once, few, many or no size at all.

J: TRBJ2-3
V: TRBV7-9
size: few
D: .
CDR3: CASSTTEGPGPSSTDTQYF
DNA: TGTGCCAGCAGTACTACTGAGGGGCCCGGGCCCAGTAGCACAGATACGCAGTATTTT

J: TRBJ2-7
V: TRBV18
size: .
D: TRBD1
CDR3: CASSPDRGFYEQYF
DNA: TGTGCCAGCTCACCGGACAGGGGATTCTACGAGCAGTACTTC

J: TRBJ1-2
V: TRBV13
size: .
D: .
CDR3: CASSSPGARLGNYGYTF
DNA: TGTGCCAGCAGCTCCCCCGGGGCGAGATTGGGTAACTATGGCTACACCTTC

J: TRBJ2-1
V: TRBV4-3
size: .
D: .
CDR3: CASSQDPFGASEQFF
DNA: TGCGCCAGCAGCCAAGATCCTTTTGGGGCTAGTGAGCAGTTCTTC

J: TRBJ2-1
V: TRBV7-9
size: .
D: .
CDR3: CASSLQDVTYNEQFF
DNA: TGTGCCAGCAGCCTCCAGGACGTGACCTACAATGAGCAGTTCTTC

J: TRBJ2-5
V: TRBV9
size: .
D: .
CDR3: CASSAGGTTIQETQYF
DNA: TGTGCCAGCAGCGCCGGGGGGACAACGATACAAGAGACCCAGTACTTC

J: TRBJ2-1
V: TRBV7-2
size: .
D: .
CDR3: CASSLDWGDEQFF
DNA: TGTGCCAGCAGCTTAGATTGGGGGGATGAGCAGTTCTTC

J: TRBJ2-2
V: TRBV9
size: .
D: .
CDR3: CASSRGPLGGELFF
DNA: TGTGCCAGCAGCAGGGGCCCGCTAGGCGGGGAGCTGTTTTTT

J: TRBJ2-4
V: TRBV19
size: .
D: TRBD2
CDR3: CASSIFAGGPGNIQYF
DNA: TGTGCCAGTAGTATTTTTGCGGGAGGGCCCGGAAACATTCAGTACTTC

J: TRBJ1-1
V: TRBV5-6
size: .
D: TRBD1
CDR3: CASSPRGGRSTEAFF
DNA: TGTGCCAGCAGCCCCAGGGGGGGGAGGAGCACTGAAGCTTTCTTT

J: TRBJ2-1
V: TRBV7-2
size: once
D: TRBD2
CDR3: CASSSGLAGGLFYNEQFF
DNA: TGTGCCAGCAGCTCCGGACTAGCGGGAGGGCTATTCTACAATGAGCAGTTCTTC

J: TRBJ1-5
V: TRBV19
size: .
D: .
CDR3: CASIKGTAYSNQPQHF
DNA: TGTGCCAGTATAAAAGGGACGGCATATAGCAATCAGCCCCAGCATTTT

J: TRBJ2-7
V: TRBV19
size: .
D: TRBD1
CDR3: CASSWGQGMSYEQYF
DNA: TGTGCCAGTAGTTGGGGACAGGGAATGTCCTACGAGCAGTACTTC

J: TRBJ1-1
V: TRBV5-5
size: .
D: .
CDR3: CASSWSGKSNTEAFF
DNA: TGTGCCAGCAGCTGGTCAGGGAAATCGAACACTGAAGCTTTCTTT

J: TRBJ2-1
V: TRBV7-9
size: .
D: .
CDR3: CASSFGLLEQFF
DNA: TGTGCCAGCAGCTTTGGACTACTTGAGCAGTTCTTC

J: TRBJ1-1
V: TRBV19
size: .
D: .
CDR3: CASMISPGGNTEAFF
DNA: TGTGCCAGTATGATTTCCCCCGGCGGAAACACTGAAGCTTTCTTT

J: TRBJ2-2
V: TRBV19
size: .
D: .
CDR3: CASSKGRMNTGELFF
DNA: TGTGCCAGTAGTAAAGGCAGAATGAACACCGGGGAGCTGTTTTTT

J: TRBJ1-2
V: TRBV19
size: .
D: TRBD1
CDR3: CASSGTVNYGYTF
DNA: TGTGCCAGTAGCGGGACAGTGAACTATGGCTACACCTTC

J: TRBJ1-2
V: TRBV13
size: .
D: .
CDR3: CASSLPEGGYGYTF
DNA: TGTGCCAGCAGCCTCCCCGAGGGGGGCTATGGCTACACCTTC

J: TRBJ1-2
V: TRBV9
size: once
D: .
CDR3: CASSVGGNPNYGYTF
DNA: TGTGCCAGCAGCGTAGGGGGGAACCCTAACTATGGCTACACCTTC

J: TRBJ1-2
V: TRBV5-5
size: .
D: TRBD1
CDR3: CASSFRDRMGYGYTF
DNA: TGTGCCAGCAGCTTCCGGGACAGGATGGGCTATGGCTACACCTTC

J: TRBJ2-1
V: TRBV7-6
size: .
D: TRBD1
CDR3: CASSWPRQGSDNEQFF
DNA: TGTGCCAGCAGCTGGCCAAGACAGGGAAGCGACAATGAGCAGTTCTTC

J: TRBJ1-2
V: TRBV6-6
size: .
D: TRBD1
CDR3: CAIPDRGREGYTF
DNA: TGTGCCATCCCGGACAGGGGGCGGGAGGGCTACACCTTC

J: TRBJ2-1
V: TRBV27
size: .
D: .
CDR3: CASGPGPSYNEQFF
DNA: TGTGCCAGCGGTCCTGGACCATCCTACAATGAGCAGTTCTTC

J: TRBJ2-7
V: TRBV7-8
size: .
D: .
CDR3: CASSLAMGAGQSYEQYF
DNA: TGTGCCAGCAGCTTAGCGATGGGGGCGGGGCAGTCCTACGAGCAGTACTTC

J: TRBJ1-5
V: TRBV30
size: .
D: .
CDR3: CAWSKEAIGNQPQHF
DNA: TGTGCCTGGAGTAAAGAGGCAATAGGCAATCAGCCCCAGCATTTT

J: TRBJ2-7
V: TRBV13
size: .
D: TRBD1
CDR3: CASSPGQGVYEQYF
DNA: TGTGCCAGCAGCCCTGGACAGGGTGTGTACGAGCAGTACTTC

J: TRBJ1-1
V: TRBV28
size: .
D: .
CDR3: CASSRMAEAFF
DNA: TGTGCCAGCAGTCGGATGGCTGAAGCTTTCTTT

J: TRBJ2-2
V: TRBV4-3
size: .
D: TRBD2
CDR3: CASSQGLASTGELFF
DNA: TGCGCCAGCAGCCAGGGACTAGCGAGCACCGGGGAGCTGTTTTTT

J: TRBJ1-2
V: TRBV5-1
size: .
D: TRBD1
CDR3: CASSLRTGDGYTF
DNA: TGCGCCAGCAGCCTCCGGACAGGGGATGGCTACACCTTC

J: TRBJ1-1
V: TRBV30
size: few
D: .
CDR3: CAWSVGSLNTEAFF
DNA: TGTGCCTGGAGTGTTGGCAGCCTGAACACTGAAGCTTTCTTT

J: TRBJ1-2
V: TRBV30
size: .
D: .
CDR3: CAWSPHMNYGYTF
DNA: TGTGCCTGGAGTCCCCACATGAACTATGGCTACACCTTC

J: TRBJ1-1
V: TRBV10-2
size: .
D: .
CDR3: CASKSGPSAYTEAFF
DNA: TGCGCCAGCAAGTCGGGGCCCTCGGCCTACACTGAAGCTTTCTTT

J: TRBJ2-3
V: TRBV11-2
size: .
D: .
CDR3: CASSPRKGFNTDTQYF
DNA: TGTGCCAGCAGCCCCCGGAAGGGATTTAACACAGATACGCAGTATTTT

J: TRBJ2-3
V: TRBV13
size: .
D: .
CDR3: CASSLAWTSSTDTQYF
DNA: TGTGCCAGCAGCTTAGCTTGGACTTCTAGCACAGATACGCAGTATTTT

J: TRBJ1-2
V: TRBV28
size: once
D: .
CDR3: CASSRDQNYGYTF
DNA: TGTGCCAGCAGCCGGGACCAAAACTATGGCTACACCTTC

J: TRBJ2-1
V: TRBV7-6
size: .
D: .
CDR3: CASSPAARNEQFF
DNA: TGTGCCAGCAGCCCGGCGGCTAGGAATGAGCAGTTCTTC

J: TRBJ2-1
V: TRBV4-1
size: .
D: TRBD2
CDR3: CASSQGLAGGYNEQFF
DNA: TGCGCCAGCAGCCAAGGGTTAGCGGGAGGTTACAATGAGCAGTTCTTC

J: TRBJ2-7
V: TRBV14
size: once
D: TRBD2
CDR3: CASSLRTSGRSHEQYF
DNA: TGTGCCAGCAGCCTCAGGACTAGCGGGAGAAGTCACGAGCAGTACTTC

J: TRBJ2-5
V: TRBV5-1
size: .
D: TRBD2
CDR3: CASQIAGGPRETQYF
DNA: TGCGCCAGCCAGATAGCGGGAGGGCCACGGGAGACCCAGTACTTC

J: TRBJ2-1
V: TRBV5-6
size: .
D: TRBD1
CDR3: CASSPTGRTYNEQFF
DNA: TGTGCCAGCAGCCCGACAGGGCGGACCTACAATGAGCAGTTCTTC

J: TRBJ2-1
V: TRBV5-1
size: .
D: TRBD2
CDR3: CASSLGLANEQFF
DNA: TGCGCCAGCAGCTTAGGACTAGCCAATGAGCAGTTCTTC

J: TRBJ2-3
V: TRBV6-5
size: .
D: .
CDR3: CASSPQVGRTDTQYF
DNA: TGTGCCAGCAGCCCACAGGTCGGGAGAACAGATACGCAGTATTTT

J: TRBJ1-5
V: TRBV5-8
size: .
D: .
CDR3: CASTLRYGNQPQHF
DNA: TGTGCCAGCACCTTGAGATACGGCAATCAGCCCCAGCATTTT

J: TRBJ1-2
V: TRBV5-1
size: .
D: TRBD1
CDR3: CASSLGTGVDYGYTF
DNA: TGCGCCAGCAGCTTGGGGACAGGGGTGGACTATGGCTACACCTTC

J: TRBJ2-5
V: TRBV27
size: .
D: .
CDR3: CASRTGETQYF
DNA: TGTGCCAGCCGAACAGGGGAGACCCAGTACTTC

J: TRBJ2-3
V: TRBV7-6
size: .
D: .
CDR3: CASSPYSSSTDTQYF
DNA: TGTGCCAGCAGCCCCTATAGCAGTAGCACAGATACGCAGTATTTT

J: TRBJ2-3
V: TRBV7-9
size: .
D: TRBD2
CDR3: CASSLELAGVDTQYF
DNA: TGTGCCAGCAGCTTAGAACTAGCGGGAGTGGATACGCAGTATTTT

J: TRBJ1-5
V: TRBV6-5
size: .
D: .
CDR3: CASSYSGRGLKHF
DNA: TGTGCCAGCAGTTACTCTGGTCGGGGCCTTAAGCATTTT

J: TRBJ2-3
V: TRBV9
size: .
D: TRBD1
CDR3: CASSIGQGATDTQYF
DNA: TGTGCCAGCAGCATAGGACAGGGGGCGACAGATACGCAGTATTTT

J: TRBJ2-3
V: TRBV28
size: .
D: TRBD1
CDR3: CASSLRWDRGPDTQYF
DNA: TGTGCCAGCAGTTTAAGATGGGACAGGGGGCCAGATACGCAGTATTTT